This note documents a single T cell receptor (beta chain) sequence. This same CDR3 is encoded by further DNA sequences in the sample. J gave up 0 bases and V 0 bases, and 0 bases lay outside the gene matches. The CDR3 is made up of 15 amino acids. In germline, CDR1 is SGHDT, CDR2 YYEEEE. This sample is drawn from a study of blood T cell repertoires in COVID-19. Method: immunoSEQ multiplex PCR; TCRdb's copy keeps in-frame clones and lacks some. The table lists over 150,000 clones, 85% to 95% of them singletons. The material sequenced was peripheral blood. V usage is TRBV5-6 and J usage is TRBJ1-3; 7 bases fit TRBD1. The source of this sequence is a man between 45 and 60 years old with acute or convalescent COVID-19. The CDR3 loop is CASSLAGGSGNTIYF. Here the CDR3 DNA reads TGTGCCAGCAGCTTGGCAGGGGGCTCTGGAAACACCATATATTTT.